These T cell receptor beta chains were read from a single sample in a study of cytotoxic CD8 clonotypes in ibrutinib-treated CLL. Sequenced by immunoSEQ multiplex PCR; TCRdb stores in-frame clones only, minus some. The table records about 200,000 clones, more than 75% of them present only once. This specimen was PBMCs, taken after 12 months of ibrutinib treatment. The source is a human donor with chronic lymphocytic leukemia. CDR3s include the opening cysteine and the closing phenylalanine or tryptophan. The D gene is left open where the match is weak. Expanded clones are given a class, and other clones once, few, many or no size at all.

TRBV7-9	TRBJ1-3	NA	NA	CASSLTASGNTIYF	TGTGCCAGCAGCTTAACGGCCTCTGGAAACACCATATATTTT
TRBV7-7	TRBJ2-5	NA	NA	CASSLEGGRGDQETQYF	TGTGCTAGCAGCTTAGAGGGCGGGCGGGGCGACCAAGAGACCCAGTACTTC
TRBV28	TRBJ1-2	NA	NA	CASSAANYGYTF	TGTGCCAGCAGTGCAGCTAACTATGGCTACACCTTC
TRBV5-1	TRBJ2-2	NA	TRBD2	CASSLVGTSGGYTGELFF	TGCGCCAGCAGCTTGGTGGGGACTAGCGGGGGCTACACCGGGGAGCTGTTTTTT
TRBV9	TRBJ1-6	NA	NA	CASSGYPSDSPLHF	TGTGCCAGCAGCGGGTACCCCTCTGATTCACCCCTCCACTTT
TRBV10-1	TRBJ2-1	NA	NA	CASSESLGYNEQFF	TGCGCCAGCAGTGAGTCGCTAGGATACAATGAGCAGTTCTTC
TRBV30	TRBJ2-7	few	TRBD2	CAWSAPGLAREQYF	TGTGCCTGGAGTGCCCCGGGACTAGCCCGCGAGCAGTACTTC
TRBV7-8	TRBJ1-5	NA	TRBD1	CASSIRQGAYQPQHF	TGTGCCAGCAGCATAAGACAGGGGGCGTATCAGCCCCAGCATTTT
TRBV5-1	TRBJ2-3	NA	TRBD2	CASSSKLAGLGDTQYF	TGCGCCAGCAGCTCGAAACTAGCGGGACTGGGAGATACGCAGTATTTT
TRBV6-5	TRBJ2-7	NA	TRBD2	CASSFLAGGPDEQYF	TGTGCCAGCAGCTTCCTAGCGGGGGGGCCGGACGAGCAGTACTTC
TRBV28	TRBJ1-5	NA	NA	CASSSEQGPMPQHF	TGTGCCAGCAGTTCCGAACAGGGCCCGATGCCCCAGCATTTT
TRBV6-1	TRBJ1-1	NA	NA	CASSEGVNTEAFF	TGTGCCAGCAGTGAGGGGGTAAACACTGAAGCTTTCTTT
TRBV4-1	TRBJ1-6	NA	NA	CASSQTLTAYNSPLHF	TGCGCCAGCAGCCAAACCCTCACGGCCTATAATTCACCCCTCCACTTT
TRBV19	TRBJ2-7	NA	NA	CASSIPQGPPYEQYF	TGTGCCAGTAGTATCCCACAGGGACCACCCTACGAGCAGTACTTC
TRBV29-1	TRBJ1-1	NA	NA	CSVEDPRVSEAFF	TGCAGCGTTGAAGATCCGAGGGTAAGTGAAGCTTTCTTT
TRBV19	TRBJ2-2	once	TRBD1	CASKLQKGDSYTGELFF	TGTGCCAGTAAACTTCAAAAGGGGGACAGTTACACCGGGGAGCTGTTTTTT
TRBV19	TRBJ1-1	NA	NA	CASSIGGLNTEAFF	TGTGCCAGTAGTATTGGTGGATTGAACACTGAAGCTTTCTTT
TRBV7-3	TRBJ2-4	once	NA	CASSLKAGAKNIQYF	TGTGCCAGCAGCTTAAAGGCGGGAGCCAAAAACATTCAGTACTTC
TRBV10-2	TRBJ1-1	once	TRBD1	CASSEPKMDRAEAFF	TGCGCCAGCAGTGAACCCAAAATGGACAGGGCTGAAGCTTTCTTT
TRBV7-2	TRBJ1-5	NA	NA	CASSPGHSINQPQHF	TGTGCCAGCAGCCCGGGACACTCAATCAATCAGCCCCAGCATTTT
TRBV9	TRBJ2-1	few	NA	CASSPGEAYNEQFF	TGTGCCAGCAGCCCAGGGGAGGCCTACAATGAGCAGTTCTTC
TRBV7-7	TRBJ2-5	once	NA	CASSRGTVQETQYF	TGTGCTAGCAGCCGCGGGACAGTACAAGAGACCCAGTACTTC
TRBV4-1	TRBJ1-6	NA	NA	CASSQTGRGLDSPLHF	TGCGCCAGCAGCCAGACAGGAAGGGGTCTGGATTCACCCCTCCACTTT
TRBV9	TRBJ2-5	NA	TRBD2	CASSDGLAQETQYF	TGTGCCAGCAGCGACGGACTAGCCCAAGAGACCCAGTACTTC
TRBV10-3	TRBJ2-7	NA	NA	CAISESGVYYEQYF	TGTGCCATCAGTGAGTCGGGGGTCTATTACGAGCAGTACTTC
TRBV10-1	TRBJ2-3	NA	TRBD2	CASSPRGTSGVFSTDTQYF	TGCGCCAGCAGCCCCCGGGGGACTAGCGGGGTCTTTAGCACAGATACGCAGTATTTT
TRBV19	TRBJ2-2	NA	NA	CASRRFGTNTGELFF	TGTGCCAGTAGACGATTTGGGACTAACACCGGGGAGCTGTTTTTT
TRBV11-2	TRBJ1-1	NA	NA	CASSLDRGTEAFF	TGTGCCAGCAGCTTAGATAGGGGGACTGAAGCTTTCTTT
TRBV19	TRBJ1-1	NA	NA	CASSMRGGPEAFF	TGTGCCAGTAGTATGAGGGGGGGACCTGAAGCTTTCTTT
TRBV9	TRBJ1-1	NA	TRBD1	CASNVPGGGTEAFF	TGTGCCAGCAACGTGCCAGGGGGCGGCACTGAAGCTTTCTTT
TRBV7-6	TRBJ2-7	NA	NA	CASSLIGFGEQYF	TGTGCCAGCAGCTTAATTGGGTTCGGCGAGCAGTACTTC
TRBV7-9	TRBJ2-1	NA	NA	CASSLPGGAPNNEQFF	TGTGCCAGCAGCTTACCCGGTGGGGCGCCTAACAATGAGCAGTTCTTC
TRBV2	TRBJ1-5	NA	NA	CASSVSGEGGVGSKISNQPQHF	TGTGCCAGCAGTGTATCGGGGGAAGGCGGGGTTGGGTCGAAAATTAGCAATCAGCCCCAGCATTTT
TRBV7-9	TRBJ1-2	few	NA	CASSLGGAYGYTF	TGTGCCAGCAGCTTAGGAGGGGCCTATGGCTACACCTTC
TRBV19	TRBJ2-3	NA	NA	CASSIRGRTDTQYF	TGTGCCAGTAGTATACGGGGGCGAACAGATACGCAGTATTTT
TRBV7-8	TRBJ2-1	NA	NA	CASRGPSSYNEQFF	TGTGCCAGCAGAGGACCTAGCTCCTACAATGAGCAGTTCTTC
TRBV18	TRBJ2-7	few	TRBD1	CASSPRGTGAHEQYF	TGTGCCAGCTCACCACGGGGGACAGGGGCCCACGAGCAGTACTTC
TRBV13	TRBJ2-3	NA	TRBD2	CASSLGPSGGSTDTQYF	TGTGCCAGCAGCTTAGGGCCTAGCGGGGGATCCACAGATACGCAGTATTTT
TRBV9	TRBJ2-7	NA	NA	CASSSSISYEQYF	TGTGCCAGCAGCTCTAGTATCTCCTACGAGCAGTACTTC
TRBV6-1	TRBJ1-2	NA	NA	CASYMNYGYTF	TGTGCCAGCTACATGAACTATGGCTACACCTTC
TRBV10-3	TRBJ2-1	NA	TRBD2	CAISDSRGNGLAYNEQFF	TGTGCCATCAGTGACTCGCGGGGAAACGGACTAGCCTACAATGAGCAGTTCTTC
TRBV5-1	TRBJ1-1	NA	TRBD1	CASSSMTGFKDTEAFF	TGCGCCAGCAGCTCGATGACAGGGTTTAAGGACACTGAAGCTTTCTTT
TRBV28	TRBJ2-4	NA	TRBD2	CASSPGGRLAKNIQYF	TGTGCCAGCAGCCCCGGGGGGAGACTAGCCAAAAACATTCAGTACTTC
TRBV27	TRBJ2-7	NA	TRBD2	CASSPGAGFYEQYF	TGTGCCAGCAGTCCCGGAGCGGGATTCTACGAGCAGTACTTC
TRBV9	TRBJ2-3	few	TRBD2	CASSAGGTDTQYF	TGTGCCAGCAGCGCGGGGGGTACAGATACGCAGTATTTT
TRBV27	TRBJ1-2	NA	NA	CASSSDTTVGYTF	TGTGCCAGCAGTTCCGACACCACCGTCGGCTACACCTTC
TRBV6-5	TRBJ1-3	NA	NA	CASRYGRARGNTIYF	TGTGCCAGCAGATACGGGAGGGCGAGGGGAAACACCATATATTTT